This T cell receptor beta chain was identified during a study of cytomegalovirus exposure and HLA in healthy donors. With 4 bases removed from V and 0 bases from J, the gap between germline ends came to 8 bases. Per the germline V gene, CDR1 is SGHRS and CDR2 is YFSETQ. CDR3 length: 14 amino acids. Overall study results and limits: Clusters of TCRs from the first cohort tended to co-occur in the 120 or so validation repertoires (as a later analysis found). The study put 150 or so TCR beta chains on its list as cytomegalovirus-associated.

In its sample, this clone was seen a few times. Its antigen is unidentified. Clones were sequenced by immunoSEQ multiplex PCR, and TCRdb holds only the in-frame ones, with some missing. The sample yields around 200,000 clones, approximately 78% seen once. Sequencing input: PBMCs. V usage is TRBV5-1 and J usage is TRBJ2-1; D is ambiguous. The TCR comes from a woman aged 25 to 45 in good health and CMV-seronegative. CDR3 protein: CASSPMSSYNEQFF. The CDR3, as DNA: TGCGCCAGCAGCCCCATGAGCTCCTACAATGAGCAGTTCTTC. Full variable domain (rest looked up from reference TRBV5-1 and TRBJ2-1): KAGVTQTPRYLIKTRGQQVTLSCSPISGHRSVSWYQQTPGQGLQFLFEYFSETQRNKGNFPGRFSGRQFSNSRSEMNVSTLELGDSALYLCASSPMSSYNEQFFGPGTRLTVL.